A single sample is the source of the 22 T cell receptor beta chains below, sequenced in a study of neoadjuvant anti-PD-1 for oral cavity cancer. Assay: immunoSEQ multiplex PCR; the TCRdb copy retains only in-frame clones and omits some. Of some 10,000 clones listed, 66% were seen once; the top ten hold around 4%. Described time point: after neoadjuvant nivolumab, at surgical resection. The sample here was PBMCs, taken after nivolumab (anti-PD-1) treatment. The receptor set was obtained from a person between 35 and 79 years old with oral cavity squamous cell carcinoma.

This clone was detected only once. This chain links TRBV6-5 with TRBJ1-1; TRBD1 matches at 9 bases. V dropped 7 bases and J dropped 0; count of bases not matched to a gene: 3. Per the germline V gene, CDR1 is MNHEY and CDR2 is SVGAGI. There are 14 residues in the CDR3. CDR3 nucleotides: TGTGCCAGCAACAGGGACAGGGTGAACACTGAAGCTTTCTTT. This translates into CASNRDRVNTEAFF.

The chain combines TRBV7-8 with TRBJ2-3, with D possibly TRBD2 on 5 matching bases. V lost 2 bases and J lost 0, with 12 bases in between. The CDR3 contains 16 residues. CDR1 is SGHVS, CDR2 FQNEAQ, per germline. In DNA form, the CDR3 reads TGTGCCAGCAGCTTACGACGGGGAGAGAGCACAGATACGCAGTATTTT. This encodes CASSLRRGESTDTQYF.

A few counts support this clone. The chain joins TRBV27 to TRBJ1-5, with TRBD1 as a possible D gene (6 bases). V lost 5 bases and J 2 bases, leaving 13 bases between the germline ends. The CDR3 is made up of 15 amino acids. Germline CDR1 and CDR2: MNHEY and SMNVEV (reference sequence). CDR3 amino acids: CASSPQGLGNQPQHF. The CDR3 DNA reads TGTGCCAGCAGTCCACAGGGTTTGGGCAATCAGCCCCAGCATTTT.

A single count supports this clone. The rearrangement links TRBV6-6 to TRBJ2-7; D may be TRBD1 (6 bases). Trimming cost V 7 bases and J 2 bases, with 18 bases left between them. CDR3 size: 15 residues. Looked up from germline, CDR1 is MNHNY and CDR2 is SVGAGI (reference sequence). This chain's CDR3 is CASIEQGKGTYEQYF. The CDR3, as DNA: TGTGCCAGCATCGAGCAGGGGAAAGGAACCTACGAGCAGTACTTC.

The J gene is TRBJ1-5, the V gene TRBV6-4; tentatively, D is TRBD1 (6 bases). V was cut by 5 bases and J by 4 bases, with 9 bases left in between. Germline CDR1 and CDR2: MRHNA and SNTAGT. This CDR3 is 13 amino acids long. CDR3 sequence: CASSYRENQPQHF. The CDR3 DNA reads TGTGCCAGCAGTTACAGGGAAAATCAGCCCCAGCATTTT.

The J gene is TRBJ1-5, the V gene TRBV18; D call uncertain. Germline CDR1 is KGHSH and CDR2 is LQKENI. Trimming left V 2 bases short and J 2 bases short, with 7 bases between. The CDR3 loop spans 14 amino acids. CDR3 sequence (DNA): TGTGCCAGCTCACCAGATCATGGCAATCAGCCCCAGCATTTT. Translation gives CASSPDHGNQPQHF. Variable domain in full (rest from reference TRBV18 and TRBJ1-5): NAGVMQNPRHLVRRRGQEARLRCSPMKGHSHVYWYRQLPEEGLKFMVYLQKENIIDESGMPKERFSAEFPKEGPSILRIQQVVRGDSAAYFCASSPDHGNQPQHFGDGTRLSIL.

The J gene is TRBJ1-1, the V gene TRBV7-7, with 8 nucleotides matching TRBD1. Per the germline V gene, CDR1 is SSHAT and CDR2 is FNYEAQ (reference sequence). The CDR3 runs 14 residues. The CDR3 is CASPGTGGYTEAFF. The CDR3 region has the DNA TGTGCTTCCCCGGGCACAGGGGGTTACACTGAAGCTTTCTTT.

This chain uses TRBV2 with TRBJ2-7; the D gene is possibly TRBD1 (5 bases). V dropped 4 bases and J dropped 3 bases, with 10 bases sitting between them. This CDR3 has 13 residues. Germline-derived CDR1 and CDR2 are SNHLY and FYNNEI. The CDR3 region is CASSGGRLYEQYF. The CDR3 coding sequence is TGTGCCAGCAGTGGGGGCAGACTCTACGAGCAGTACTTC.

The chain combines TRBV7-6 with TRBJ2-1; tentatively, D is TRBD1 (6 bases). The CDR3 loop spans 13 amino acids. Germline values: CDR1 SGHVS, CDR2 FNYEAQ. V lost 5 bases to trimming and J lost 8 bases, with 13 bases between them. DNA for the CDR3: TGTGCCAGCAGCGGGGGCCCCGCGTATGAGCAGTTCTTC. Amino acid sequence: CASSGGPAYEQFF. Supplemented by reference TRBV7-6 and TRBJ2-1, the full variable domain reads GAGVSQSPRYKVTKRGQDVALRCDPISGHVSLYWYRQALGQGPEFLTYFNYEAQQDKSGLPNDRFSAERPEGSISTLTIQRTEQRDSAMYRCASSGGPAYEQFFGPGTRLTVL.

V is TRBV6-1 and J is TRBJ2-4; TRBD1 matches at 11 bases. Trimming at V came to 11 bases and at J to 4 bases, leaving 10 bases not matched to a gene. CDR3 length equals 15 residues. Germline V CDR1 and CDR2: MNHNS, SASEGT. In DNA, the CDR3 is TGTGCCGTCAGGGGAGGGACAGGGGGTAAAAACATTCAGTACTTC. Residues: CAVRGGTGGKNIQYF.

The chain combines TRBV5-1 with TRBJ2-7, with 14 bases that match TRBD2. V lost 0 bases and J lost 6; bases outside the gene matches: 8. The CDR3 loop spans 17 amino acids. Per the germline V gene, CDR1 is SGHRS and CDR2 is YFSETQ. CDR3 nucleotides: TGCGCCAGCAGCTTGGGGCCGGGACTAGCGGGAGAGATCGAGCAGTACTTC. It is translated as CASSLGPGLAGEIEQYF.

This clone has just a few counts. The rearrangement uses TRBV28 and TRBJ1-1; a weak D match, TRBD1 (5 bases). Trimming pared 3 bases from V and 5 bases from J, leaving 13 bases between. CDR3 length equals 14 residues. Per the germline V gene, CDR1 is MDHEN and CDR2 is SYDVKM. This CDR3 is CASSLIRTRTEAFF. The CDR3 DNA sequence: TGTGCCAGCAGTTTGATAAGGACACGAACTGAAGCTTTCTTT.

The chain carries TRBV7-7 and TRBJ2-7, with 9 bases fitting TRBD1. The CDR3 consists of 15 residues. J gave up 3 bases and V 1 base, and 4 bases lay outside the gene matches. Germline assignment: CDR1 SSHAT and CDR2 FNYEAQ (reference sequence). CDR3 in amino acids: CASSLGTGEVYEQYF. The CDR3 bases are TGTGCCAGCAGCTTAGGGACAGGGGAGGTCTACGAGCAGTACTTC.

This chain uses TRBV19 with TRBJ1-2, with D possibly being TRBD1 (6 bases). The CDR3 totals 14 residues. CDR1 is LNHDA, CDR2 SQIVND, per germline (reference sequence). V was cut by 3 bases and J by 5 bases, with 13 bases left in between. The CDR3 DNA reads TGTGCCAGTAGTATCAACGGCAGGGGTTATGGCTACACCTTC. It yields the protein CASSINGRGYGYTF.

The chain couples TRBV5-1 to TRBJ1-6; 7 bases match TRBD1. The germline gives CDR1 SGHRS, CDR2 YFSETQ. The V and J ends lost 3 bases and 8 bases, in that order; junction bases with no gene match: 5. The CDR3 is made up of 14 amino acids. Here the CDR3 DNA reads TGCGCCAGCAGCTCAGACCAGGGGGATTCACCCCTCCACTTT. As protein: CASSSDQGDSPLHF.

CDR3 protein: CASSRVGGWSTGELFF. CDR3 nucleotides: TGTGCCAGCAGCCGGGTGGGGGGCTGGTCCACCGGGGAGCTGTTTTTT. The chain recombines TRBV5-6 with TRBJ2-2, with D perhaps given as TRBD1 or TRBD2 (6 bases each). Germline CDR1 SGHDT, CDR2 YYEEEE. The CDR3 contains 16 residues. The V end lost 4 bases, the J end lost 4 bases, and 17 bases lay between the germline ends.

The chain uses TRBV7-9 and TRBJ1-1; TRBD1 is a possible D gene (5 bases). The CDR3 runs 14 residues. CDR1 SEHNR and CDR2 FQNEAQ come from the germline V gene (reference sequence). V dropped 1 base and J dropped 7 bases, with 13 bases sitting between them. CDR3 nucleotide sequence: TGTGCCAGCAGCTTAGTGGGGGGATTCGGTGAAGCTTTCTTT. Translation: CASSLVGGFGEAFF.

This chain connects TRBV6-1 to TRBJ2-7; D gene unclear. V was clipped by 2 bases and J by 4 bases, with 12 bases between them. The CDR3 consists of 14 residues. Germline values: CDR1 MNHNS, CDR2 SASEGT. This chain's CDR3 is CASSESLFPYEQYF. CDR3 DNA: TGTGCCAGCAGTGAAAGTCTGTTTCCGTACGAGCAGTACTTC.

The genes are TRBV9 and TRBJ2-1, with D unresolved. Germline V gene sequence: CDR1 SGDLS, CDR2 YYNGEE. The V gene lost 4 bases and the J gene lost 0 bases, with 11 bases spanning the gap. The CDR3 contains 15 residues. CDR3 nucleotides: TGTGCCAGCAGCATGTCTAGGACCTCCTACAATGAGCAGTTCTTC. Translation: CASSMSRTSYNEQFF.

The CDR3 loop reads CASAGSFYEQYF. The CDR3 nucleotides are TGTGCCAGTGCGGGATCCTTCTACGAGCAGTACTTC. This sequence joins TRBV6-6 and TRBJ2-7; tentative D call: TRBD2 (6 bases). Germline-derived CDR1 and CDR2 are MNHNY and SVGAGI (reference sequence). CDR3 length equals 12 residues. Deletions cut 9 bases from V and 3 bases from J, with 12 bases between.

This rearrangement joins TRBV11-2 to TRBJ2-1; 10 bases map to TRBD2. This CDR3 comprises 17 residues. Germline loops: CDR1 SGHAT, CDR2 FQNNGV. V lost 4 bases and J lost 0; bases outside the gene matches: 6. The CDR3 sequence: CASSSRTSGYSYNEQFF. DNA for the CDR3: TGTGCCAGCAGCTCCCGGACTAGCGGATACTCCTACAATGAGCAGTTCTTC.

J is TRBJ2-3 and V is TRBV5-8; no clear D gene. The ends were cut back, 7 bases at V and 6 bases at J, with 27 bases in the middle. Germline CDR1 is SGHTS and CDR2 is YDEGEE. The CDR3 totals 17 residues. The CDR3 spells CASVKLIDTTKGDTQYF. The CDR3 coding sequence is TGTGCCAGCGTTAAACTTATTGACACGACGAAAGGCGATACGCAGTATTTT.